This T cell receptor (beta chain) stems from a study of CD4+ T cells in melanoma. Study conclusions and caveats: CD8+ T cell, macrophage and B cell function reportedly correlated with neoantigen-specific CD4+ T cells.

The assay was immunoSEQ multiplex PCR, and TCRdb's table has in-frame clones only and misses some. The sample shows fewer than 11,000 clones, 65% of them seen only once. Per the germline V gene, CDR1 is MNHNS and CDR2 is SASEGT. CDR3 size: 14 residues. Trimming shortened V by 5 bases and J by 2 bases, and 13 bases separated the two germline ends. A word on this clone: The antigen remains unidentified.

The TCR originated in a human donor with melanoma. The rearrangement links TRBV6-1 to TRBJ2-7; D gene uncertain. Sequencing was performed on cells from a culture (not recorded whether cultured in vitro). The CDR3 DNA reads as TGTGCCAGCAGTCAAAAGACGGTCCCCTACGAGCAGTACTTC. It translates to CASSQKTVPYEQYF.